The next 14 T cell receptor beta chains were all read from a single sample in a study of blood T cell repertoires in COVID-19. Sequenced by immunoSEQ multiplex PCR; TCRdb stores in-frame clones only, minus some. The data hold approximately 170,000 clones, with approximately 84% observed a single time. Sequenced input: PBMCs or T cells enriched from blood (not recorded which). The receptors stem from a man aged 45 to 65 who had recovered from COVID-19.

This clone was seen just once. The V call is TRBV4-3, the J call TRBJ1-2; D might be TRBD1 (6 bases). This CDR3 is 15 amino acids long. The ends were cut back, 1 base at V and 7 bases at J, with 16 bases in the middle. The germline V gene encodes CDR1 LGHNA and CDR2 YSLEER. The CDR3 loop reads CASSQGAIGGGGYTF. In DNA form, the CDR3 reads TGCGCCAGCAGCCAAGGGGCCATAGGGGGGGGTGGCTACACCTTC.

This rearrangement joins TRBV30 to TRBJ2-1; weak D call: TRBD2 (7 bases). From germline, CDR1 is GTSNPN and CDR2 SVGIG (reference sequence). The CDR3 is 15 residues long. V shed 3 bases and J shed 5 bases, with 17 bases lying between them. The DNA for the CDR3 is TGTGCCTGGAGGACATTGGGGGGGCCCGACAATGAGCAGTTCTTC. Translated: CAWRTLGGPDNEQFF.

V is TRBV5-4 and J is TRBJ2-1; the D gene is possibly TRBD2 (5 bases). With 0 bases removed from V and 3 bases from J, the gap between germline ends came to 10 bases. CDR1 is SGHNT, CDR2 YYREEE, per germline (reference sequence). The CDR3 is 15 residues long. The CDR3 sequence: CASSLGRENYNEQFF. Written as DNA, the CDR3 is TGTGCCAGCAGCTTGGGCCGGGAAAACTACAATGAGCAGTTCTTC.

The chain combines TRBV21-1 with TRBJ2-1; TRBD1, the table's D call, was not compared with the DNA. TRBV21-1 is tagged as a pseudogene. This CDR3 region has 16 residues. CDR3: CASSLNGRGWGNEQFF. In DNA, the CDR3 is TGTGCCAGCAGCCTTAACGGCAGGGGTTGGGGTAATGAGCAGTTCTTC.

This clone was found once. This chain connects TRBV28 to TRBJ2-7; 8 nucleotides agree with TRBD1. V dropped 8 bases and J dropped 5; count of bases not matched to a gene: 8. This CDR3 region has 13 residues. Germline CDR1 is MDHEN and CDR2 is SYDVKM. The CDR3 region is CASRTGSLNEQYF. CDR3 bases: TGTGCCAGCCGGACAGGGTCTTTGAACGAGCAGTACTTC.

CDR3 loop: CASSRRDFWNTGELFF. CDR3 in DNA: TGCGCCAGCAGCCGCCGGGACTTCTGGAACACCGGGGAGCTGTTTTTT. The chain recombines TRBV4-1 with TRBJ2-2; TRBD2 might be the D (6 bases). From germline, CDR1 is MGHRA and CDR2 YSYEKL. The CDR3 totals 16 residues. Trimming took 4 bases from V and 1 from J, leaving 13 bases between them.

The rearrangement links TRBV7-9 to TRBJ1-2, with unresolved D. CDR3 length: 13 residues. Per germline, CDR1 SEHNR and CDR2 FQNEAQ (reference sequence). Trimming stripped 1 base from V and 4 bases from J, with 7 bases between. This chain's CDR3 is CASSLGAGYGYTF. CDR3 DNA: TGTGCCAGCAGCTTAGGAGCGGGCTATGGCTACACCTTC.

In its sample, this clone was seen once. The chain recombines TRBV18 with TRBJ2-2; 7 bases are shared with TRBD1. The germline V gene has CDR1 KGHSH and CDR2 LQKENI. This CDR3 is built from 15 residues. Trimming removed 5 bases from V and 3 bases from J; junction bases left unmatched: 6. The CDR3 DNA reads as TGTGCCAGCTCAGAGACAGGGCCCTACACCGGGGAGCTGTTTTTT. This encodes CASSETGPYTGELFF.

V usage is TRBV5-6 and J usage is TRBJ1-2, with unresolved D. Per the germline V gene, CDR1 is SGHDT and CDR2 is YYEEEE. V gave up 0 bases and J gave up 7 bases, with 4 bases separating them. The CDR3 spans 11 residues. The CDR3 region is CASSLVRGYTF. The CDR3 nucleotides read TGTGCCAGCAGCTTGGTCCGTGGCTACACCTTC.

V gene TRBV9 combines with J gene TRBJ1-5, with D perhaps matching TRBD1 (6 bases). The V gene lost 0 bases and the J gene lost 6 bases, with 10 bases spanning the gap. CDR1 and CDR2 from the germline V gene are SGDLS and YYNGEE. The CDR3 sequence is 14 residues long. The CDR3 protein is CASSVGGRSQPQHF. The CDR3 DNA reads as TGTGCCAGCAGCGTAGGGGGGCGTTCTCAGCCCCAGCATTTT.

The gene calls are TRBV19 and TRBJ2-7; D is perhaps TRBD1 (6 bases). The germline V gene encodes CDR1 LNHDA and CDR2 SQIVND (reference sequence). The CDR3 length is 13 residues. The V and J ends lost 6 bases and 4 bases respectively, with 13 bases between them. CDR3 sequence: CASSRDTQYEQYF. The CDR3 region has the DNA TGTGCCAGTAGCCGGGACACCCAATACGAGCAGTACTTC.

The gene calls are TRBV5-1 and TRBJ1-2, with D possibly being TRBD1 (5 bases). V lost 3 bases and J 3 bases, leaving 15 bases between the germline ends. The germline V gene encodes CDR1 SGHRS and CDR2 YFSETQ. The CDR3 is 15 amino acids. Written as DNA, the CDR3 is TGCGCCAGCAGCTCCGGTGGCGGGGGGGACTATGGCTACACCTTC. Residues: CASSSGGGGDYGYTF.

The chain links TRBV5-1 to TRBJ1-4; possible D gene TRBD1, 5 bases. Per germline, CDR1 SGHRS and CDR2 YFSETQ. CDR3 length: 14 amino acids. V shed 2 bases and J shed 8 bases, with 13 bases lying between them. CDR3 DNA sequence: TGCGCCAGCAGCTTTACGGCATCAGGGGAAAAACTGTTTTTT. Residues: CASSFTASGEKLFF.

The V gene is TRBV11-2, the J gene TRBJ1-3, with TRBD1 as a possible D gene (5 bases). The ends were cut back, 3 bases at V and 1 base at J, with 10 bases in the middle. The CDR3 sequence is 15 residues long. The germline gives CDR1 SGHAT, CDR2 FQNNGV. CDR3 amino acids: CASSFGDRSGNTIYF. The CDR3 DNA sequence: TGTGCCAGCAGCTTTGGTGACAGATCTGGAAACACCATATATTTT.